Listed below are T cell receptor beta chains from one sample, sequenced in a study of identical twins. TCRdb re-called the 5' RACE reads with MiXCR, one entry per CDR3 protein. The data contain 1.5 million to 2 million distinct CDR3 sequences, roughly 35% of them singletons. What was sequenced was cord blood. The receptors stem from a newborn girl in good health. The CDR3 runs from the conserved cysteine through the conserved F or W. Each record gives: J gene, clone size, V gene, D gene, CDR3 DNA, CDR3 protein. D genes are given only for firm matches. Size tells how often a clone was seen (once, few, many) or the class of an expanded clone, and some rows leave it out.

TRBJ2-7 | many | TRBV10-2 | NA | TGCGCCAGCAGTGAGTCTACAGCCACCTACGAGCAGTACTTC | CASSESTATYEQYF
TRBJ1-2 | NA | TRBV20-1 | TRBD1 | TGCAGTGCTCCAAGACAGGGGGCGTTAAACTATGGCTACACCTTC | CSAPRQGALNYGYTF
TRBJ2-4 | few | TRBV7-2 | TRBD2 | TGTGCCAGCAGCTCGGGACTAGCGGGAGGTGTAGCGCAGTACTTC | CASSSGLAGGVAQYF
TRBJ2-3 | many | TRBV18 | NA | TGTGCCAGCTCACCCTCGGGTCCTAGCACAGATACGCAGTATTTT | CASSPSGPSTDTQYF
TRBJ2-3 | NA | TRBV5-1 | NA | TGCGCCAGCAGCTTGAGAACAGAAGATACGCAGTATTTT | CASSLRTEDTQYF
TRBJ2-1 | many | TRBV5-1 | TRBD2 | TGCGCCAGCAGCTACTTAGCGGGATCCAATGAGCAGTTCTTC | CASSYLAGSNEQFF
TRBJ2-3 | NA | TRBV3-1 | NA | TGTGCCAGCAGCCAATATGAAGTGGTAGATACGCAGTATTTT | CASSQYEVVDTQYF
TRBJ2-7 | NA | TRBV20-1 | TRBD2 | TGCAGGACTCACCGGACTAGCGGGGGAAGTCGGGCCTACGAGCAGTACTTC | CRTHRTSGGSRAYEQYF
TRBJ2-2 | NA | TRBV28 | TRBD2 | TGTGCCAGCAGTTTCGGGGGGGACGGGAACACCGGGGAGCTGTTTTTT | CASSFGGDGNTGELFF
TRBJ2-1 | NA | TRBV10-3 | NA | TGTGCCACCACTTACTCAACTATTTACAATGAGCAGTTCTTC | CATTYSTIYNEQFF
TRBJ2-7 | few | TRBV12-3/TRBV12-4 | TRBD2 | TGTGCCAGCAGTGGACGACTAGCGGGGACCTACGAGCAGTACTTC | CASSGRLAGTYEQYF
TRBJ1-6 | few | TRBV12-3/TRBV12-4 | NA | TGTGCCAGCAGTTTACTCGCCAGGGTGCAGTCACCCCTCCACTTT | CASSLLARVQSPLHF
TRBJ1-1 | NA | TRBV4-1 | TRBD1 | TGCGCCAGCAGCCACTGGACAGGCCAAGAAGCTTTCTTT | CASSHWTGQEAFF
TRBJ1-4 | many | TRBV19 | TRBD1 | TGTGCCAGTAGCCGGGACAGACTTAATGAAAAACTGTTTTTT | CASSRDRLNEKLFF
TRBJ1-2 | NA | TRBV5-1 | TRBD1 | TGCGCCAGCAGCCTGGTGGGACAGAACCCCTACACCTTC | CASSLVGQNPYTF
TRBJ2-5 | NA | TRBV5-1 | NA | TGCGCCAGCAGACGGGGGCTAGAAGAGACCCAGTACTTC | CASRRGLEETQYF
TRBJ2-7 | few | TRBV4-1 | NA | TGCGCCAGCAGCCAAGTCCCGACTAGCTCCTACGAGCAGTACTTC | CASSQVPTSSYEQYF
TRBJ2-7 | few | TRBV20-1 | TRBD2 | TGCAGTGCGAGGTCTAGCGGGAGCTCCTACGAGCAGTACTTC | CSARSSGSSYEQYF
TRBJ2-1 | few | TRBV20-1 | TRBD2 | TGCAGTGCTAGGTCCGGACTAGCGGGGGGGTCCTACAATGAGCAGTTCTTC | CSARSGLAGGSYNEQFF
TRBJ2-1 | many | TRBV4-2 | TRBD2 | TGTGCCAGCAGCCAAGTTCAATCTAGCGGGAGGTACAATGAGCAGTTCTTC | CASSQVQSSGRYNEQFF
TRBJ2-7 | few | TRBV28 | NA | TGTGCCAGCAGTACCTACAGCGTTTCCTACGAGCAGTACTTC | CASSTYSVSYEQYF
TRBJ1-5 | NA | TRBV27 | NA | TGTGCCTCCGCGCGGGGGAGCAATCAGCCCCAGCATTTT | CASARGSNQPQHF
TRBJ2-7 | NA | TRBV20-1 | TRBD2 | TGCAGTGCTAGAGACCCAAAGACTAGCGGGGGGGCCACCGGACAGGGGTACTTC | CSARDPKTSGGATGQGYF
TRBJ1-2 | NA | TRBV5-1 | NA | TGCGCCAGCAGCGAGGGCAATAATGGCTACACCTTC | CASSEGNNGYTF
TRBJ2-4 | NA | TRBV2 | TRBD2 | TGTGCCGGCAGTGAATCCGTAGCGGGGAGCAACATTCAGTACTTC | CAGSESVAGSNIQYF
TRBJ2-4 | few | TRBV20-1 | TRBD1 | TGCAGTGCCACCGGGACAGGGATGAACAAGTCCAAAAACATTCAGTACTTC | CSATGTGMNKSKNIQYF
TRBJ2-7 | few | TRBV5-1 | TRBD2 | TGCGCCAGCAGCTTGACTAGCGGGAGCCTTAGCTCCTACAATGAGCAGTACTTC | CASSLTSGSLSSYNEQYF
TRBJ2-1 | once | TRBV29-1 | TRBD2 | TGCAGCGTTGGGACTAGACTATCCAACGAGCAGTTCTTC | CSVGTRLSNEQFF
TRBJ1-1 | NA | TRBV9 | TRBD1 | TGTGCCAGCAGCGTAGATGTGACAGGGACTGAAGCTTTCTTT | CASSVDVTGTEAFF
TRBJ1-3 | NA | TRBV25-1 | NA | TGTGCCAGCAGTGAATCGTCCTGGGGAATCTCTGGAAACACCATATATTTT | CASSESSWGISGNTIYF
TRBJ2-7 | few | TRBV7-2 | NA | TGTGCCAGCAGCTTACCGGGAGTCGTCTACAATGAGCAGTACTTC | CASSLPGVVYNEQYF
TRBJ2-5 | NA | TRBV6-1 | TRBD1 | TGTGCCAGCAGTGAATCCGAGACAGGGCCTCAAGAGACCCAGTACTTC | CASSESETGPQETQYF
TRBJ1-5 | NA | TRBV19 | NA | TGTGCCAGTAGTATAACGGCTCAGCCCCAGCATTTT | CASSITAQPQHF
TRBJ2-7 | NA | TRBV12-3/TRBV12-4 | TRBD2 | TGTGCCAGCAGTTTTCTACGGGAGGTTGCCTACGAGCAGTACTTC | CASSFLREVAYEQYF
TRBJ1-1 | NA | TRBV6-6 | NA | TGTGCCAGCAGTTACCTCCAGTGGACTGAAGCTTTCTTT | CASSYLQWTEAFF
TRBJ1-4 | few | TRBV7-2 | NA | TGTGCCAGCAGCTTAGTGAGTCGGTCAACTAATGAAAAACTGTTTTTT | CASSLVSRSTNEKLFF
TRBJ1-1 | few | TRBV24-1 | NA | TGTGCCACCATGTCGGGGGAGGGCACTGAAGCTTTCTTT | CATMSGEGTEAFF
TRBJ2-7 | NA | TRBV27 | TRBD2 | TGTGCCAGCAGCTCTGGGACTAGCGGGTTCAACGAGCAGTACTTC | CASSSGTSGFNEQYF
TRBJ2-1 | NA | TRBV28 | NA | TGTGCCAGCAGTTCCTTCGCTATGGCCCGGTTCTTC | CASSSFAMARFF
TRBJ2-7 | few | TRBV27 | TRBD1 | TGTGCCAGCAGTTTATCCCGGACAGGGGGCGAGCAGTACTTC | CASSLSRTGGEQYF
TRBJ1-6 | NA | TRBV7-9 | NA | TGTGCCAGCAGCGAAGGACGGGGTTCGCCCCTCCACTTT | CASSEGRGSPLHF
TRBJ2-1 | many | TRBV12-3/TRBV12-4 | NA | TGTGCCAGCCCCCCGGCGGGGAGCTACAATGAGCAGTTCTTC | CASPPAGSYNEQFF
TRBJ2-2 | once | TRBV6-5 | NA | TGTGCCAGCAGAGGAGCGGCCGGGGAGCTGTTTTTT | CASRGAAGELFF
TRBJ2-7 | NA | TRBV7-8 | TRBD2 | TGTGCCAGCAGCTTAACCTACACTGGGACTAGCCACGAGCAGTACTTC | CASSLTYTGTSHEQYF
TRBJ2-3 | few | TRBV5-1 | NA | TGCGCCAGCAGCTCGGGGCAGGGACGCGATACGCAGTATTTT | CASSSGQGRDTQYF
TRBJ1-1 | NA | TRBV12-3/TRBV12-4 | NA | TGTGCCAGCAGTCCCAGATGGGAGGGGAACACTGAAGCTTTCTTT | CASSPRWEGNTEAFF
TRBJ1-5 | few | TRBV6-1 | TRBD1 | TGTGCCAGCACCTTGACAGGGGCGGAAAATCAGCCCCAGCATTTT | CASTLTGAENQPQHF